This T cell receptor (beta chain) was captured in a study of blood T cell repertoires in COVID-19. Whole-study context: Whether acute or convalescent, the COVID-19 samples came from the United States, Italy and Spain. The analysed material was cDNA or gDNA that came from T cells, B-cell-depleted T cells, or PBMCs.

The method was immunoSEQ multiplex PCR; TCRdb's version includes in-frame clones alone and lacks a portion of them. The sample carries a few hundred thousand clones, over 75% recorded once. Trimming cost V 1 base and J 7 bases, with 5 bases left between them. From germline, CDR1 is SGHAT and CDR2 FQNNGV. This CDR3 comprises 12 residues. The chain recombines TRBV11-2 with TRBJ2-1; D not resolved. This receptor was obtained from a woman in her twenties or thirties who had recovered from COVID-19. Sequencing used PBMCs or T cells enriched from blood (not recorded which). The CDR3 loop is CASSLGRNEQFF. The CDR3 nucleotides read TGTGCCAGCAGCTTAGGCCGGAATGAGCAGTTCTTC.